This T cell receptor (beta chain) was captured by sequencing in a study of T cell responses to AZD1222 COVID-19 vaccine. Findings and limits, study-wide: Regions 160-218 and 743-854 held dominance among vaccine-associated CD4 TCRs, which spanned spike. Reportedly, nearly half of unique spike TCRs recognized epitopes outside B.1.351/B.1.1.7 mutations.

Germline V lookup: CDR1 KGHDR, CDR2 SFDVKD. CDR3 length equals 14 residues. The junction had 7 bases not matched to a gene; V was cut back by 8 bases and J by 5 bases. Assay: immunoSEQ multiplex PCR; the TCRdb copy retains only in-frame clones and omits some. The sample holds 75,000 to 95,000 clones, about 92% seen once. Concerning this clone itself: Its target is not known.

V and J are TRBV24-1 and TRBJ1-1, with 10 bases that match TRBD1. Sequenced here: peripheral blood, sampled 28 days after the second AZD1222 dose. The sequence came from an adult who received the AZD1222 COVID-19 vaccine. CDR3 region: CATMGDRGLTEAFF. DNA for the CDR3: TGTGCCACCATGGGAGACAGGGGGCTTACTGAAGCTTTCTTT.